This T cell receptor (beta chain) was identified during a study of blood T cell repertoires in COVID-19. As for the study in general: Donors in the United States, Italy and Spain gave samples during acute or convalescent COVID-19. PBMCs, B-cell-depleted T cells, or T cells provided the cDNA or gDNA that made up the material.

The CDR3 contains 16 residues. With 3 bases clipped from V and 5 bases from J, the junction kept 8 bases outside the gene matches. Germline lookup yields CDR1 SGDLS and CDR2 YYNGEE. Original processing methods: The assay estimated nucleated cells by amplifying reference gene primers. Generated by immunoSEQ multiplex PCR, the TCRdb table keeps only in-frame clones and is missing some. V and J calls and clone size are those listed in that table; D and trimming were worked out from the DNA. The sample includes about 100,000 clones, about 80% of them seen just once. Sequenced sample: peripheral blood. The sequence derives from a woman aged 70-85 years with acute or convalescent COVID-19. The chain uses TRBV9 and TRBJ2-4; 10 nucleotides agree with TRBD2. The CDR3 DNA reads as TGTGCCAGCAGCGCCTGGGGAGCGGGGGGGCAAAACATTCAGTACTTC. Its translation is CASSAWGAGGQNIQYF.